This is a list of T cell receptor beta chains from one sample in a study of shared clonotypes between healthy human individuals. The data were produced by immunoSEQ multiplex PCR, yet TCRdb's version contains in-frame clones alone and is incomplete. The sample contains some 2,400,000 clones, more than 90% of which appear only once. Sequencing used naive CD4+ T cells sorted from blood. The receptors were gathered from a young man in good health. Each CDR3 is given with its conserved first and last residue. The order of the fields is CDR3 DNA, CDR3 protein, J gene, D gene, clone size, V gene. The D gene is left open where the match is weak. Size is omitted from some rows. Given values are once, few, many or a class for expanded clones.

cdr3_nt: TGTGCCAGTAGTATTACGGCAACCTATGGCTACACCTTC
cdr3_aa: CASSITATYGYTF
j_call: TRBJ1-2
d_call: .
clone_size: .
v_call: TRBV19

cdr3_nt: TGTGCCAGTAGTACTCGGACAGGTTCCTACGAGCAGTACTTC
cdr3_aa: CASSTRTGSYEQYF
j_call: TRBJ2-7
d_call: TRBD1
clone_size: .
v_call: TRBV19

cdr3_nt: TGTGCCAGCAGCTTAGCCGGGACAGGGTTGACTAATGAAAAACTGTTTTTT
cdr3_aa: CASSLAGTGLTNEKLFF
j_call: TRBJ1-4
d_call: TRBD1
clone_size: .
v_call: TRBV11-2

cdr3_nt: TGTGCCATCAGGACAGGGGGCGAGTACGAGCAGTACTTC
cdr3_aa: CAIRTGGEYEQYF
j_call: TRBJ2-7
d_call: TRBD1
clone_size: .
v_call: TRBV10-3

cdr3_nt: TGTGCCAGCAGTACCGGGACTAGCTCACGGGGCGAGCAGTACTTC
cdr3_aa: CASSTGTSSRGEQYF
j_call: TRBJ2-7
d_call: TRBD2
clone_size: .
v_call: TRBV9

cdr3_nt: TGTGCCAGTAGTAGTGCCGGGACAACGTTAGTAAATCAGCCCCAGCATTTT
cdr3_aa: CASSSAGTTLVNQPQHF
j_call: TRBJ1-5
d_call: .
clone_size: once
v_call: TRBV19

cdr3_nt: TGTGCCAGCAGTCTCACAAACAGGGCGGCTCAGCCCCAGCATTTT
cdr3_aa: CASSLTNRAAQPQHF
j_call: TRBJ1-5
d_call: .
clone_size: .
v_call: TRBV27

cdr3_nt: TGTGCCAGCAGTGACTCGAGTCGACCAAACAATCAGCCCCAGCATTTT
cdr3_aa: CASSDSSRPNNQPQHF
j_call: TRBJ1-5
d_call: .
clone_size: once
v_call: TRBV6-4

cdr3_nt: TGTGCCAGCAGGTCAGGGGAGGAAGGCTCTGGGGCCAACGTCCTGACTTTC
cdr3_aa: CASRSGEEGSGANVLTF
j_call: TRBJ2-6
d_call: .
clone_size: once
v_call: TRBV2

cdr3_nt: TGTGCCAGCAGGGACAGCGGGGAGCTGTTTTTT
cdr3_aa: CASRDSGELFF
j_call: TRBJ2-2
d_call: .
clone_size: .
v_call: TRBV25-1

cdr3_nt: TGTGCCAGCAGCTTAGACTTTTCCTACGAGCAGTACTTC
cdr3_aa: CASSLDFSYEQYF
j_call: TRBJ2-7
d_call: .
clone_size: .
v_call: TRBV4-2

cdr3_nt: TGCGCCAGCAGCTTGACTAGCGGGGGGGCCAGCGAGCAGTACTTC
cdr3_aa: CASSLTSGGASEQYF
j_call: TRBJ2-7
d_call: TRBD2
clone_size: .
v_call: TRBV5-1

cdr3_nt: TGTGCCAGTAGTATAGGGGCGGGGATAGAGCCCCAGCATTTT
cdr3_aa: CASSIGAGIEPQHF
j_call: TRBJ1-5
d_call: .
clone_size: .
v_call: TRBV19

cdr3_nt: TGTGCCAGCAGCTTAGGAGGACAGAATGAAAAACTGTTTTTT
cdr3_aa: CASSLGGQNEKLFF
j_call: TRBJ1-4
d_call: .
clone_size: .
v_call: TRBV7-9

cdr3_nt: TGTGCCAGCAGCCCCGACCTCTGGGGTGAAAAACTGTTTTTT
cdr3_aa: CASSPDLWGEKLFF
j_call: TRBJ1-4
d_call: .
clone_size: .
v_call: TRBV6-5

cdr3_nt: TGTGCCAGCAAGGGGACGGAAAGACAGCCCCAGCATTTT
cdr3_aa: CASKGTERQPQHF
j_call: TRBJ1-5
d_call: .
clone_size: .
v_call: TRBV6-1

cdr3_nt: TGTGCCAGCAGGGGGACTAGCGGGAGTAACGGGGAGCTGTTTTTT
cdr3_aa: CASRGTSGSNGELFF
j_call: TRBJ2-2
d_call: TRBD2
clone_size: .
v_call: TRBV25-1

cdr3_nt: TGTGCCAGCAGCGTAGCCTCCCAGGCTCTAGGAGTTTCACCCCTCCACTTT
cdr3_aa: CASSVASQALGVSPLHF
j_call: TRBJ1-6
d_call: .
clone_size: .
v_call: TRBV9

cdr3_nt: TGTGCCAGGGACAGGGGATGCACAGATACGCAGTATTTT
cdr3_aa: CARDRGCTDTQYF
j_call: TRBJ2-3
d_call: TRBD1
clone_size: .
v_call: TRBV27

cdr3_nt: TGTGCCAGCTCACCCCCAGGGACAGGGAACTGGAACACTGAAGCTTTCTTT
cdr3_aa: CASSPPGTGNWNTEAFF
j_call: TRBJ1-1
d_call: TRBD1
clone_size: .
v_call: TRBV18

cdr3_nt: TGTGCCATAGACAGGGGAGACACCGGGGAGCTGTTTTTT
cdr3_aa: CAIDRGDTGELFF
j_call: TRBJ2-2
d_call: TRBD1
clone_size: .
v_call: TRBV6-6

cdr3_nt: TGTGCCAGCAGCGTAGGGGCCACCCAAGAGACCCAGTACTTC
cdr3_aa: CASSVGATQETQYF
j_call: TRBJ2-5
d_call: .
clone_size: once
v_call: TRBV9

cdr3_nt: TGCGCCAGCAGCAACTCGCCGGGACAGGGGACCTACGAGCAGTACTTC
cdr3_aa: CASSNSPGQGTYEQYF
j_call: TRBJ2-7
d_call: TRBD1
clone_size: .
v_call: TRBV5-1

cdr3_nt: TGCGCCAGCAGCTTACCCCAGGGGATCAATGAGCAGTTCTTC
cdr3_aa: CASSLPQGINEQFF
j_call: TRBJ2-1
d_call: .
clone_size: .
v_call: TRBV5-1

cdr3_nt: TGTGCCAGCAGTGCCGGGGAAGCGTCTTACTCTGGAAACACCATATATTTT
cdr3_aa: CASSAGEASYSGNTIYF
j_call: TRBJ1-3
d_call: .
clone_size: .
v_call: TRBV28

cdr3_nt: TGCGCCAGCAGCCAAAGTACCTATGGCTACACCTTC
cdr3_aa: CASSQSTYGYTF
j_call: TRBJ1-2
d_call: .
clone_size: few
v_call: TRBV4-1

cdr3_nt: TGTGCCAGCAGCTCATGGACGGCTAACTATGGCTACACCTTC
cdr3_aa: CASSSWTANYGYTF
j_call: TRBJ1-2
d_call: .
clone_size: .
v_call: TRBV11-2

cdr3_nt: TGCGCCAGCAGCTTGGACAGGGCGGTCACCGGGGAGCTGTTTTTT
cdr3_aa: CASSLDRAVTGELFF
j_call: TRBJ2-2
d_call: .
clone_size: .
v_call: TRBV5-1

cdr3_nt: TGTGCCAGCAGCTTAGCGCCAGGACTAGCGGGACTCTACGAGCAGTACTTC
cdr3_aa: CASSLAPGLAGLYEQYF
j_call: TRBJ2-7
d_call: TRBD2
clone_size: .
v_call: TRBV7-2

cdr3_nt: TGTGCCAGCAGTGCCCGACAGGGAGGCTCCTTAAAGCAGGGTGAGCAGTTCTTC
cdr3_aa: CASSARQGGSLKQGEQFF
j_call: TRBJ2-1
d_call: .
clone_size: .
v_call: TRBV27

cdr3_nt: TGCGCCAGCAGCTTGGGGGACAGGGGTGTTTTAGATACGCAGTATTTT
cdr3_aa: CASSLGDRGVLDTQYF
j_call: TRBJ2-3
d_call: TRBD1
clone_size: .
v_call: TRBV5-1

cdr3_nt: TGTGCCAGCAGTCAATGGACTAGCGGAACCTACGAGCAGTACTTC
cdr3_aa: CASSQWTSGTYEQYF
j_call: TRBJ2-7
d_call: TRBD2
clone_size: once
v_call: TRBV6-6

cdr3_nt: TGCGCCAGCAGTGAGTCCCAGGTGAACACCGGGGAGCTGTTTTTT
cdr3_aa: CASSESQVNTGELFF
j_call: TRBJ2-2
d_call: .
clone_size: .
v_call: TRBV10-2

cdr3_nt: TGTGCCAGCAGCTTATATCAGGTTAACACTGAAGCTTTCTTT
cdr3_aa: CASSLYQVNTEAFF
j_call: TRBJ1-1
d_call: .
clone_size: .
v_call: TRBV7-2

cdr3_nt: TGTGCCAGCAGTCTTATCCCGGGACTCCGAACCACTGAAGCTTTCTTT
cdr3_aa: CASSLIPGLRTTEAFF
j_call: TRBJ1-1
d_call: .
clone_size: .
v_call: TRBV28

cdr3_nt: TGTGCCAGCAGTTACCCCCCCGTCGGGGGCGGGGGCTACACCTTC
cdr3_aa: CASSYPPVGGGGYTF
j_call: TRBJ1-2
d_call: .
clone_size: .
v_call: TRBV6-6

cdr3_nt: TGTGCCAGCTCACCTCTCCGGCCCTCGGGGTACCAAGAGACCCAGTACTTC
cdr3_aa: CASSPLRPSGYQETQYF
j_call: TRBJ2-5
d_call: .
clone_size: .
v_call: TRBV18

cdr3_nt: TGTGCCAGCAGCACAGGGGCCGGGGAGCTGTTTTTT
cdr3_aa: CASSTGAGELFF
j_call: TRBJ2-2
d_call: TRBD1
clone_size: .
v_call: TRBV7-2

cdr3_nt: TGTGCCAGCAGCTTGACAAGAAGTAACTATGGCTACACCTTC
cdr3_aa: CASSLTRSNYGYTF
j_call: TRBJ1-2
d_call: .
clone_size: .
v_call: TRBV7-2

cdr3_nt: TGTGCCAGCAGCTTGTATGGACAGAACTATGGCTACACCTTC
cdr3_aa: CASSLYGQNYGYTF
j_call: TRBJ1-2
d_call: .
clone_size: .
v_call: TRBV5-5

cdr3_nt: TGCGCCAGCAGCACTAGCGTCTATGAGCAGTTCTTC
cdr3_aa: CASSTSVYEQFF
j_call: TRBJ2-1
d_call: TRBD2
clone_size: .
v_call: TRBV10-2